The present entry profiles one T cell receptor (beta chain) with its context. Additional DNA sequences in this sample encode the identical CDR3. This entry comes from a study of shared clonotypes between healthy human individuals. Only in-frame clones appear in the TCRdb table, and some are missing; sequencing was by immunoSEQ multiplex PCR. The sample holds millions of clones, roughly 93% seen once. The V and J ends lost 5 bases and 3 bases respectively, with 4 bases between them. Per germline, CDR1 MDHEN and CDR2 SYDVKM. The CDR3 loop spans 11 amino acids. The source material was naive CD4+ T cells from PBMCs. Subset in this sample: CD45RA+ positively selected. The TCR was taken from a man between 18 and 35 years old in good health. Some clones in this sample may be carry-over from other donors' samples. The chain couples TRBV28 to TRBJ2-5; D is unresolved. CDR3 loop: CASSLEETQYF. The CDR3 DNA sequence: TGTGCCAGCAGTCTGGAAGAGACCCAGTACTTC.